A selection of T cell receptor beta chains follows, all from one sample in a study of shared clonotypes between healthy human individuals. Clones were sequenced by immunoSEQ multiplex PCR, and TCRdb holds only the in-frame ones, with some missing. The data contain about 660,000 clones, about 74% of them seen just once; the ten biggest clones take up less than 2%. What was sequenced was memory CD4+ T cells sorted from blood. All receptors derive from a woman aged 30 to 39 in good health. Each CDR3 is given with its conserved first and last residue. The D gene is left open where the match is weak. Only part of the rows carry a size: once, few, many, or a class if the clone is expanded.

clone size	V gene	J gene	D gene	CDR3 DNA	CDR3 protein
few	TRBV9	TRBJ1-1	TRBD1	TGTGCCAGCAGAGAGAACAGGGGGCCTGAAGCTTTCTTT	CASRENRGPEAFF
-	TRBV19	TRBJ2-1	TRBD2	TGTGCCAGTAGTCTTGGGAGGGCCAGGGTCCATGAGCAGTTCTTC	CASSLGRARVHEQFF
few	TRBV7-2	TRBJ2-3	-	TGTGCCAGCAGCCCAGGACCCAACACAGATACGCAGTATTTT	CASSPGPNTDTQYF
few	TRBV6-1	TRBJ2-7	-	TGTGCCAGCAGGCACACTGACCACTATACCTACGAGCAGTACTTC	CASRHTDHYTYEQYF
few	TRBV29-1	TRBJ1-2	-	TGCAGCGTTGGAGGGCTGGGTAGCTATGGCTACACCTTC	CSVGGLGSYGYTF
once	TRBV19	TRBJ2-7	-	TGTGCCAGTAGTCCCTTCGACAGTTACGAGCAGTACTTC	CASSPFDSYEQYF
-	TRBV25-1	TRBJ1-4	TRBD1	TGTGCCAGCAGTGATCCGCGGAGGGACAGTAATGAAAAACTGTTTTTT	CASSDPRRDSNEKLFF
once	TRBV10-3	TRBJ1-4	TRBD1	TGTGCCATCAGTGGCTACCCCGGACAGGGGTATGGAAAACTGTTTTTT	CAISGYPGQGYGKLFF
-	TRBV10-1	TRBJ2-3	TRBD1	TGCGCCAGCAGCGACAGGGCAGATACGCAGTATTTT	CASSDRADTQYF
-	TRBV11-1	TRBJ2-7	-	TGTGCCAGCAGCCCTCCTCGGGACTTCTCCAACGAGCAGTACTTC	CASSPPRDFSNEQYF
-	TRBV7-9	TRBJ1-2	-	TGTGCCAGCAGCTTGGGAGAGCTCTATGGCTACACCTTC	CASSLGELYGYTF
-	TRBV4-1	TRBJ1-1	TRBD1	TGCGCCAGCAGCCAAGATCTGTGGGCAGGGGGCATCGGCACTGAAGCTTTCTTT	CASSQDLWAGGIGTEAFF
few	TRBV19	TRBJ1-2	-	TGTGCCAGTAGTATACAGGGTTGGAATGGCTACACCTTC	CASSIQGWNGYTF
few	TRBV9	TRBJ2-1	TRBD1	TGTGCCAGCAGCCCCCGGGACAGGAGCCCCCCAGGGGAGCAGTTCTTC	CASSPRDRSPPGEQFF
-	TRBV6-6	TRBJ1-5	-	TGTGCCAGCAGTTACTCATTTGGTCAGCCCCAGCATTTT	CASSYSFGQPQHF
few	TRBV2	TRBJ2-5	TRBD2	TGTGCCAGCAAAAAACTAGCGGATAAAGAGGACCAGTACTTC	CASKKLADKEDQYF
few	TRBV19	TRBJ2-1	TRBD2	TGTGCCAGTAGTATTCGACACCCGACTAGCGGGAGCGCGAATGAGCAGTTCTTC	CASSIRHPTSGSANEQFF
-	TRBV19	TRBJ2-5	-	TGTGCCAGTAAAGAGCAGGCCGGGGGAGAGACCCAGTACTTC	CASKEQAGGETQYF
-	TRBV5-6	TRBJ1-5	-	TGTGCCAGCAGCTTGTTCGACGCTAATCAGCCCCAGCATTTT	CASSLFDANQPQHF
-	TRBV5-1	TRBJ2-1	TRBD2	TGCGCCAGCAGCGCCTCTAGCGGGGAGATTCAGTTCTTC	CASSASSGEIQFF
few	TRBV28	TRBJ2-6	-	TGTGCCAGCAGTTTTAGGGGATTGGGGGCTACTGGGGCCAACGTCCTGACTTTC	CASSFRGLGATGANVLTF
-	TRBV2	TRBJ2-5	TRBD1	TGTGCCAGCAGTGTCCAGGGACAGCCTCAAGAGACCCAGTACTTC	CASSVQGQPQETQYF
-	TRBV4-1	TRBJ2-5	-	TGCGCCAGCAGCCAAGGGTCGAGGGGAGGCCAAGAGACCCAGTACTTC	CASSQGSRGGQETQYF
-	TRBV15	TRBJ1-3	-	TGTGCCACCAGCAGAGATATTTTACGGACCTCTGGAAACACCATATATTTT	CATSRDILRTSGNTIYF
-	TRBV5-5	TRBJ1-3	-	TGTGCCAGCAGCTTGGTTACAACTGGAAACACCATATATTTT	CASSLVTTGNTIYF
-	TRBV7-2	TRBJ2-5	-	TGTGCCAGCAGCTTATGGGAACTCTCAGACGAAGGAGAGACCCAGTACTTC	CASSLWELSDEGETQYF
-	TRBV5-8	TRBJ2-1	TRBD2	TGTGCCAGCAGCCTTGGGACTAGCGGGAGGGCGTCGGGGAATGAGCAGTTCTTC	CASSLGTSGRASGNEQFF
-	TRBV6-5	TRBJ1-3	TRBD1	TGTGCCAGCAGTGGCGACAGGGGCTTTGGAAACACCATATATTTT	CASSGDRGFGNTIYF
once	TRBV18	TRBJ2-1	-	TGTGCCAGCTCACCAAAGAGGGACAATGAGCAGTTCTTC	CASSPKRDNEQFF
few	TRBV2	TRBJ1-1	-	TGTGCCAGCAGGGCAGACATGAACACTGAAGCTTTCTTT	CASRADMNTEAFF
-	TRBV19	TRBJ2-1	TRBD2	TGTGCCAGTAGTCGTCGGACTAGCCTGTTCTTC	CASSRRTSLFF
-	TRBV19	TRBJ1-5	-	TGTGCCAGTAGTTTCCTCAGGGGACCGAGCAATCAGCCCCAGCATTTT	CASSFLRGPSNQPQHF
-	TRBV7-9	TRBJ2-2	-	TGTGCCAGCAGCTTTATCTCTTCCGGGGAGCTGTTTTTT	CASSFISSGELFF
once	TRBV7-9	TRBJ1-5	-	TGTGCCAGCAGCTTAGGGGACAATCAGCCCCAGCATTTT	CASSLGDNQPQHF
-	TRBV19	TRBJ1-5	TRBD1	TGTGCCAGTAGTATTTTGGCTGACAGGGGGAATCAGCCCCAGCATTTT	CASSILADRGNQPQHF
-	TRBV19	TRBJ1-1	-	TGTGCCAGTAGTAGGGACCTCCGGAACACTGAAGCTTTCTTT	CASSRDLRNTEAFF
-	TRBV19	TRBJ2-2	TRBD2	TGTGCCAGTAGGTGGCTAGCGGGAGACGCCGGGGAGCTGTTTTTT	CASRWLAGDAGELFF
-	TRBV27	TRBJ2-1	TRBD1	TGTGCCAGCAGTCCCCCCGACAGGGGGCTGACCTACAATGGGCAGTTCTTC	CASSPPDRGLTYNGQFF
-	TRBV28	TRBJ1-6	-	TGTGCCAGCAGTTTATCCGGATTACGACTCCACTTT	CASSLSGLRLHF
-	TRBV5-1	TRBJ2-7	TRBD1	TGCGCCAGCAGTACCGGGACAGTCTACGAGCAGTACTTC	CASSTGTVYEQYF
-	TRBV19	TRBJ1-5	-	TGTGCCAGTAGTTTTAGGGGTGGGGGCGGTCAGCCCCAGCATTTT	CASSFRGGGGQPQHF
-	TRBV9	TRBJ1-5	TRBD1	TGTGCCAGGATAAACCGGGACAGGGGACGGCAGCCCCAGCATTTT	CARINRDRGRQPQHF
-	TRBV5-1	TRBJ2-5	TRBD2	TGCGCCAGCAGCTTGGCGGCTAGCGGGAGTATAAAGACCCAGTACTTC	CASSLAASGSIKTQYF
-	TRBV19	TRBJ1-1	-	TGTGCCAGTAGTATAGTTGGGGTATACACTGAAGCTTTCTTT	CASSIVGVYTEAFF
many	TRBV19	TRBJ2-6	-	TGTGCCAGTACCGCCGCACACTCTGGGGCCAACGTCCTGACTTTC	CASTAAHSGANVLTF
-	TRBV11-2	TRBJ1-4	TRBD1	TGTGCCAGCAACGCGGGACAGGTTTTTGAAAAACTGTTTTTT	CASNAGQVFEKLFF
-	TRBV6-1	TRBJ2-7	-	TGTGCCAGCAGAGGGAGGTACGGACCCTACGAGCAGTACTTC	CASRGRYGPYEQYF
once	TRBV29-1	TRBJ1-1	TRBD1	TGCAGCGTTGAGAGACAGGGGGCGGCTTTCTTT	CSVERQGAAFF
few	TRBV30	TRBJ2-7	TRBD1	TGTGCCTGGAGAAGATCCGACAGGGACGAGCAGTACTTC	CAWRRSDRDEQYF
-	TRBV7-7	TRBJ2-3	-	TGTGCCAGCAGCCCTGGGCCCCAAGATACGCAGTATTTT	CASSPGPQDTQYF
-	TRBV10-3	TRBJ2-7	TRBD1	TGTGCCATCAGAGCTACGGGGGACAGGGCCAGCGAGCAGTACTTC	CAIRATGDRASEQYF
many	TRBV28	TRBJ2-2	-	TGTGCCAGCAGTGGATCGAACACCGGGGAGCTGTTTTTT	CASSGSNTGELFF
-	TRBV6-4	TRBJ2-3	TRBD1	TGTGCCAGCAGTGCCGGGACAGGGAGCACAGATACGCAGTATTTT	CASSAGTGSTDTQYF
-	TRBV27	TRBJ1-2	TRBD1	TGTGCCAGCAGTTTAACCCTCGGGACAGGGTTTGGCGGCTACACCTTC	CASSLTLGTGFGGYTF
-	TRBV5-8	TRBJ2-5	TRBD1	TGTGCCAGCAGCTATCCAGGGGGCCTGGAGACCCAGTACTTC	CASSYPGGLETQYF